This T cell receptor (beta chain) was sequenced in a study of OX40 agonist ivuxolimab in advanced cancers. This clone appeared a few times. The same CDR3 is also encoded by other DNA sequences in this sample. This CDR3 spans 16 amino acids. CDR1 and CDR2 from the germline V gene are SNHLY and FYNNEI. Trimming cost V 1 base and J 0 bases, with 9 bases left between them. Profiled with immunoSEQ multiplex PCR; TCRdb holds only in-frame clones, not every one. The data hold approximately 31,000 clones, with more than 70% observed a single time. The receptor was isolated from an adult with an advanced solid tumor such as melanoma, head and neck, liver or kidney cancer. This chain joins TRBV2 and TRBJ2-2, with D perhaps TRBD2 (6 bases). The sequenced sample was CD4+ or CD8+ T cells sorted from blood, obtained in a trial of the OX40 agonist ivuxolimab. The CDR3 nucleotides read TGTGCCAGCAGTGAAGTGGGCGGGGCGAACACCGGGGAGCTGTTTTTT. Protein product: CASSEVGGANTGELFF.